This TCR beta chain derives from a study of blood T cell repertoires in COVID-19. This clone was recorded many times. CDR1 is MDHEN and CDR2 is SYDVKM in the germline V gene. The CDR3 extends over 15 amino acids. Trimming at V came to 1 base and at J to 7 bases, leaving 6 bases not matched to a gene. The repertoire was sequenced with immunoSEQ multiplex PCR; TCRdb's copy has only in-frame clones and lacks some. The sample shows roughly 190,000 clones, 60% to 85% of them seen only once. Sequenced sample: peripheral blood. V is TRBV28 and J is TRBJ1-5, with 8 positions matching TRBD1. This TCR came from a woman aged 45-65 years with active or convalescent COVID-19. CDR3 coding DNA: TGTGCCAGCAGTTTATCTCAGGGGGCAGGCCAGCCCCAGCATTTT. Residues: CASSLSQGAGQPQHF.